This T cell receptor beta chain was obtained from a study of T cell responses to AZD1222 COVID-19 vaccine. Study-level findings and limits: With two AZD1222 doses given, Spike-specific TCR breadth and depth both rose. Most donors were white British and more were female, and clonal diversity was possibly underestimated. In the spike-specific TCR repertoire, nearly half reportedly target unmutated variant regions.

Sequencing was performed with immunoSEQ multiplex PCR; in TCRdb, only in-frame clones are kept and a portion is missing. The data contain 130,000 to 150,000 clones, more than 70% of them seen just once; the ten biggest clones take up under 2.5%. As regards this clone: Its antigen is unknown.

Germline CDR1 and CDR2: LGHNT and FRNRAP. This CDR3 region has 19 residues. With 2 bases clipped from V and 1 base from J, the junction kept 9 bases outside the gene matches. The chain combines TRBV12-5 with TRBJ2-6; 9 bases map to TRBD1. The specimen was peripheral blood, collected on day 0 of AZD1222 vaccination. This sequence was found in an adult in good health. CDR3 nucleotides: TGTGCTAGTGGTTTGAACCGGGACAGGGCTGGATCTGGGGCCAACGTCCTGACTTTC. This gives the protein CASGLNRDRAGSGANVLTF.